This section outlines one T cell receptor beta chain sequence together with its context. Antigen unknown. This record belongs to a study of vaccination effects on CD4 cells after COVID-19. Across the whole study: Participants received two doses of either the BNT162b2 or mRNA-1273 vaccine.

Data came from immunoSEQ multiplex PCR; TCRdb stores just in-frame clones and leaves some out. The sample lists about 70,000 clones; 65% to 75% were seen once. Viral peptide pools were used in the ViraFEST assay to expand antigen-specific CD4+ T cells, and sequencing came afterward. Subsequent to less than twelve days of culture, CD4+ T cells were isolated. The person's infection with SARS-CoV-2, confirmed by PCR, took place between March and December 2020. The sequencing used CD4+ T cells from PBMCs cultured with HIV peptides, collected before COVID-19 vaccination. Described subset: HIV-1 Nef peptide pool negative control/reference culture. This receptor was obtained from a human donor who had a prior SARS-CoV-2 infection.

The chain's CDR3 is CASSHRDSDAKGYTF. The CDR3 bases are TGTGCCAGCAGCCACCGGGACAGCGACGCTAAGGGCTACACCTTC. The V gene is TRBV7-9, the J gene TRBJ1-2, with TRBD1 matching 7 bases. V lost 5 bases and J lost 8; bases outside the gene matches: 14. The CDR3 is made up of 15 amino acids. Per the germline V gene, CDR1 is SEHNR and CDR2 is FQNEAQ (reference sequence).